The 8 T cell receptor beta chains below were found in one sample sequenced in a study of T cell responses to AZD1222 COVID-19 vaccine. Clones were sequenced by immunoSEQ multiplex PCR, and TCRdb holds only the in-frame ones, with some missing. The sample lists roughly 120,000 clones; 90% to 95% were seen once. This specimen was peripheral blood, taken on day 0 of AZD1222 vaccination. The receptors were gathered from an adult in good health.

The chain joins TRBV19 to TRBJ2-4; D might be TRBD1 (5 bases). Deletions cut 1 base from V and 0 bases from J, with 10 bases between. This CDR3 spans 16 amino acids. CDR1 is LNHDA, CDR2 SQIVND, per germline (reference sequence). The CDR3 sequence is CASSIGQFQAKNIQYF. CDR3 bases: TGTGCCAGTAGTATAGGACAGTTCCAAGCCAAAAACATTCAGTACTTC.

This clone came up a few times. The chain links TRBV27 to TRBJ2-1; 7 bases map to TRBD2. The length of the CDR3 is 17 residues. Trimming at V came to 5 bases and at J to 0 bases, leaving 10 bases not matched to a gene. Per germline, CDR1 MNHEY and CDR2 SMNVEV (reference sequence). CDR3 in amino acids: CASSPIDTSVSYNEQFF. The CDR3 DNA sequence: TGTGCCAGCAGTCCGATCGACACTAGCGTCTCCTACAATGAGCAGTTCTTC.

The chain employs TRBV5-1 and TRBJ2-3; D is unresolved. In germline, CDR1 is SGHRS, CDR2 YFSETQ. The CDR3 spans 15 residues. V lost 1 base and J lost 0, with 9 bases in between. The CDR3 protein is CASSLWGRSTDTQYF. The CDR3 DNA reads TGCGCCAGCAGCTTGTGGGGTCGTAGCACAGATACGCAGTATTTT.

The V call is TRBV5-1, the J call TRBJ2-5; D remains ambiguous. Germline lookup yields CDR1 SGHRS and CDR2 YFSETQ. The CDR3 totals 13 residues. V gave up 0 bases and J gave up 2 bases, with 5 bases separating them. The CDR3: CASSLVLQETQYF. CDR3 nucleotide sequence: TGCGCCAGCAGCTTGGTACTACAAGAGACCCAGTACTTC. Based on the CDR3 plus reference TRBV5-1 and TRBJ2-5, the full variable domain is KAGVTQTPRYLIKTRGQQVTLSCSPISGHRSVSWYQQTPGQGLQFLFEYFSETQRNKGNFPGRFSGRQFSNSRSEMNVSTLELGDSALYLCASSLVLQETQYFGPGTRLLVL.

This clone showed up just a few times. The chain carries TRBV2 and TRBJ2-7; no clear D. V was trimmed by 6 bases and J by 3 bases, leaving 9 bases between them. Germline V gene sequence: CDR1 SNHLY, CDR2 FYNNEI. The CDR3 runs to 12 residues. CDR3 in DNA: TGTGCCAGCAGGATTTTCCTCTACGAGCAGTACTTC. This encodes CASRIFLYEQYF.

The chain employs TRBV5-1 and TRBJ2-5, with 7 bases that match TRBD2. CDR1 is SGHRS and CDR2 is YFSETQ in the germline V gene. V lost 2 bases, J lost 2 bases, and 9 bases stayed unmatched. The CDR3 has 16 residues. In DNA form, the CDR3 reads TGCGCCAGCAGCTTTCTCCCGGGAGGATCACAAGAGACCCAGTACTTC. Translated, it gives CASSFLPGGSQETQYF.

This chain links TRBV23-1 with TRBJ1-6, with D uncertain. TRBV23-1 is an ORF, and what it does is uncertain. CDR3 length: 17 residues. Trimming stripped 1 base from V and 0 bases from J, with 10 bases between. CDR3 in amino acids: CASSQFPNSSYNSPLHF. The CDR3 DNA follows: TGCGCCAGCAGTCAATTTCCCAACAGCTCCTATAATTCACCCCTCCACTTT.

This chain connects TRBV2 to TRBJ1-3; D gene ambiguous. The germline V gene has CDR1 SNHLY and CDR2 FYNNEI. Deletions cut 8 bases from V and 0 bases from J, with 8 bases between. CDR3 length: 13 amino acids. CDR3 residues: CASFSSSGNTIYF. CDR3 coding DNA: TGTGCCAGCTTTTCTAGCTCTGGAAACACCATATATTTT.